The source of this T cell receptor beta chain is a study of T cell changes during pregnancy in multiple sclerosis (dated by TCRdb to about 2019). In the study overall: The study examined how the T cell repertoire changed over the course of pregnancy in women with multiple sclerosis.

Libraries came from the immunoSEQ multiplex PCR assay. The immuneACCESS repertoire file appears here via TCRdb, limited to in-frame rearrangements. These files lack a portion of the clones; in checked studies, under half of the deficit traces to unresolved V genes, and the cause of the others is not known. This sample has nearly 60,000 clones in its table, and 75% to 95% of those were observed once. The biggest ten clones account for under 0.6% of the sample. As regards this clone: The specificity of this receptor is unknown. Qualities for individual bases were not recorded, and no much larger clone is one base off.

The sequence came from a female donor in good health, enrolled as a control in a pregnancy study. The sample in question was CD4+ T cells from peripheral blood mononuclear cells, obtained after pregnancy.

The encoded CDR3 is CASSSTEYYEQYF. The DNA sequence reads TGTGCCAGCAGTTCGACAGAATACTACGAGCAGTACTTC. The chain joins TRBV11-2 to TRBJ2-7; a tentative D match to TRBD1 spans 5 bases. Taken from the germline V gene, the CDR1 and CDR2 loops are SGHAT and FQNNGV. V is clipped by 6 bases and J by 3 bases, and the sequence between their germline boundaries is 12 bases long. Reading from cysteine to phenylalanine, the CDR3 counts 13 amino acids. Here the CDR3 DNA is all that survives: 39 bases in frame from base 1.